This T cell receptor (beta chain) was identified during a study of Ad26.COV2.S vaccination and SARS-CoV-2 variants. Study results and limitations: Measures of TCR breadth and depth may have fallen short of total T cell responses. Vaccine recipients posted higher spike-specific TCR breadth than their placebo counterparts.

With regard to this clone: Its specificity is not known.

The CDR3 contains 19 residues. Trimming left V 1 base short and J 0 bases short, with 18 bases between. The V gene's germline CDR1 is MDHEN and CDR2 SYDVKM. Treatment described: around 19 received Ad26.COV2.S at low or high dose, single or two shots; about 5 received placebo; per-sample allocation not given. Day 63 following the first vaccine or placebo injection was when the samples were taken. A Boston donor was an adult aged 18-55 years. Participants' vaccine, an Ad26 vector, delivered Wuhan-strain SARS-CoV-2 spike. Clones were read by immunoSEQ multiplex PCR, and TCRdb kept only the in-frame ones, dropping some. The repertoire holds some 350,000 clones, with about 85% as singletons.

The sample was peripheral blood, taken in a trial of Ad26.COV2.S vaccine versus placebo. The rearrangement joins TRBV28 to TRBJ1-4; D unclear. This clonotype was sampled from a person aged 18-65 years who received the Ad26.COV2.S COVID-19 vaccine or a placebo. This chain's CDR3 is CASSLFMRWINPTNEKLFF. CDR3 sequence (DNA): TGTGCCAGCAGTTTATTTATGCGGTGGATAAATCCAACTAATGAAAAACTGTTTTTT.